This TCR beta chain was documented in a study of blood T cell repertoires in COVID-19. The CDR3 covers 14 residues. The germline V gene has CDR1 MNHEY and CDR2 SVGAGI. The V gene lost 5 bases and the J gene lost 6 bases, with 16 bases spanning the gap. Original handling: Counts of nucleated cells, estimated from reference gene primer amplification, were obtained. Produced via immunoSEQ multiplex PCR; TCRdb's table is partial and in-frame only. V and J calls plus clone size are reproduced from that table; the DNA served to infer D and trimming. The sample records some 380,000 clones, about four fifths being singletons.

Material for sequencing was peripheral blood. The receptor was derived from a human donor with acute or convalescent COVID-19. The donor label of this sample is uncertain. The chain employs TRBV6-5 and TRBJ1-1; D perhaps matches TRBD1 (6 bases). CDR3 nucleotide sequence: TGTGCCAGCAGTAGACCTCCAGGGGCCGCTGAAGCTTTCTTT. As protein: CASSRPPGAAEAFF.